One and the same sample provided the 17 T cell receptor beta chains below, sequenced in a study of blood T cell repertoires in COVID-19. Sequencing was performed with immunoSEQ multiplex PCR; in TCRdb, only in-frame clones are kept and a portion is missing. The profile shows hundreds of thousands of clones, around 80% of them singletons. The sample was peripheral blood. Source of these receptors: a man older than 75 with acute or convalescent COVID-19.

This chain connects TRBV3-1 (or the pseudogene TRBV3-2) to TRBJ2-1; D is uncertain. Germline V gene data show CDR1 as LGHDT and CDR2 as YNNKEL (reference sequence). The CDR3 sequence is 12 residues long. V shed 4 bases and J shed 7 bases, with 8 bases lying between them. CDR3 in amino acids: CASSLQLNEQFF. The CDR3 region has the DNA TGTGCCAGCAGCCTTCAACTGAATGAGCAGTTCTTC.

The V gene is TRBV10-3, the J gene TRBJ2-7; 7 bases line up with TRBD1. J gave up 6 bases and V 6 bases, and 2 bases lay outside the gene matches. Per germline, CDR1 ENHRY and CDR2 SYGVKD. The CDR3 spans 11 residues. CDR3 DNA: TGTGCCATCAGGACAGGGTTCGAGCAGTACTTC. Translated: CAIRTGFEQYF.

In DNA form, the CDR3 reads TGTGCCAGCAGTGAGGGGGCTCAGGAGATACAAGAGACCCAGTACTTC. It encodes CASSEGAQEIQETQYF. This chain joins TRBV2 and TRBJ2-5; TRBD1 is a possible D gene (6 bases). The CDR3 has 16 amino acids. CDR1 and CDR2 (germline): SNHLY, FYNNEI. Trimming cost V 3 bases and J 2 bases, with 16 bases left between them.

The chain carries TRBV6-5 and TRBJ1-1, with a possible D match to TRBD1 (6 bases). The CDR3 length is 14 residues. CDR1 and CDR2 (germline): MNHEY, SVGAGI. V gave up 5 bases and J gave up 1 base, with 11 bases separating them. The CDR3 is CASSKTGRNTEAFF. CDR3 DNA: TGTGCCAGCAGTAAAACAGGGCGGAACACTGAAGCTTTCTTT.

The rearrangement joins TRBV10-2 to TRBJ2-7; TRBD2 aligns across 9 bases. Germline trimming cut 6 bases from V and 4 bases from J; bases unmatched to any gene: 10. The CDR3 sequence is 15 residues long. Germline CDR1 is WSHSY and CDR2 is SAAADI. As DNA, the CDR3 is TGCGCCAGCAGGGAGAGCGGGGGGCCTCCGTACGAGCAGTACTTC. Translated, it gives CASRESGGPPYEQYF.

CDR3 bases: TGTGCCAGCAGCTTGGATGCGGGAAGGGCGCTCGAGCAGTACTTC. It yields the protein CASSLDAGRALEQYF. The chain uses TRBV5-4 and TRBJ2-7, with D perhaps TRBD2 (6 bases). Germline lookup yields CDR1 SGHNT and CDR2 YYREEE (reference sequence). CDR3 length: 15 amino acids. Trimming shortened V by 0 bases and J by 6 bases, and 16 bases separated the two germline ends.

This clone was counted a single time. The V call is TRBV27, the J call TRBJ2-2, with TRBD1 matching over 7 bases. Germline-derived CDR1 and CDR2 are MNHEY and SMNVEV (reference sequence). Trimming at V came to 4 bases and at J to 5 bases, leaving 4 bases not matched to a gene. The CDR3 runs 14 residues. In DNA form, the CDR3 reads TGTGCCAGCAGTTCCGACAGGGTGACCGGGGAGCTGTTTTTT. Protein: CASSSDRVTGELFF.

This clone was counted between two and nine times. The chain has TRBV19 and TRBJ2-3; TRBD2 might be the D (5 bases). Per germline, CDR1 LNHDA and CDR2 SQIVND (reference sequence). The CDR3 sequence is 17 residues long. V lost 5 bases and J 4 bases, leaving 22 bases between the germline ends. Here the CDR3 DNA reads TGTGCCAGTAGTCCTAAGGAGCGGTCTGTCAGCGCAGATACGCAGTATTTT. Translating it yields CASSPKERSVSADTQYF.

This clone was seen a few times. The chain is built from TRBV9 and TRBJ2-3; D remains unclear. The germline V gene has CDR1 SGDLS and CDR2 YYNGEE. The germline V and J ends were trimmed by 0 bases and 1 base, with 9 bases remaining between them. This CDR3 comprises 15 residues. CDR3 sequence (DNA): TGTGCCAGCAGCGTAGGCGTCGGAGGCACAGATACGCAGTATTTT. It yields the protein CASSVGVGGTDTQYF.

This chain links TRBV27 with TRBJ1-4; D ambiguous. There are 15 residues in the CDR3. CDR1 and CDR2 from the germline V gene are MNHEY and SMNVEV (reference sequence). V lost 1 base to trimming and J lost 4 bases, with 10 bases between them. In nucleotides, the CDR3 is TGTGCCAGCAGTTTATACCCGGGATTTAATGAAAAACTGTTTTTT. Its translation: CASSLYPGFNEKLFF.

The rearrangement uses TRBV27 and TRBJ1-2, with D possibly TRBD1 on 6 matching bases. The V end lost 10 bases, the J end lost 0 bases, and 12 bases lay between the germline ends. This CDR3 is 13 amino acids long. Germline V CDR1 and CDR2: MNHEY, SMNVEV (reference sequence). The CDR3 protein is CATGQSSNYGYTF. The CDR3 region has the DNA TGTGCCACAGGACAGAGTTCTAACTATGGCTACACCTTC.

The genes are TRBV28 and TRBJ2-7; a weak D match, TRBD1 (6 bases). There are 13 residues in the CDR3. Per the germline V gene, CDR1 is MDHEN and CDR2 is SYDVKM. The V and J ends lost 6 bases and 4 bases respectively, with 13 bases between them. The CDR3 DNA reads as TGTGCCAGCAGCTCGAACAGGGTATACGAGCAGTACTTC. It codes for CASSSNRVYEQYF.

V and J are TRBV6-5 and TRBJ1-2, with 8 bases fitting TRBD1. There are 13 residues in the CDR3. J lost 6 bases, V lost 6 bases, and 6 bases had no gene match. CDR1 is MNHEY, CDR2 SVGAGI, per germline. The CDR3 here is CASSRGQEDGYTF. CDR3 nucleotides: TGTGCCAGCAGCCGGGGACAGGAGGATGGCTACACCTTC.

This clone was counted only a few times. The J gene is TRBJ2-2, the V gene TRBV6-2 or TRBV6-3; 9 bases agree with TRBD2. The CDR3 has 15 residues. Germline-derived CDR1 and CDR2 are MNHEY and SVGEGT. J lost 4 bases, V lost 0 bases, and 0 bases had no gene match. CDR3 bases: TGTGCCAGCAGTTACTCAGCGGGGGGCACCGGGGAGCTGTTTTTT. It is translated as CASSYSAGGTGELFF.

The chain employs TRBV11-2 and TRBJ2-6, with 8 bases identical to TRBD1. Germline CDR1 SGHAT, CDR2 FQNNGV. CDR3 length: 18 amino acids. Trimming at V came to 5 bases and at J to 2 bases, leaving 11 bases not matched to a gene. CDR3 bases: TGTGCCAGCAGCGGCAACAGGGGGTCAGTGGCTGGGGCCAACGTCCTGACTTTC. Its protein is CASSGNRGSVAGANVLTF.

The chain recombines TRBV19 with TRBJ1-5; 7 positions match TRBD1. CDR3 length equals 18 residues. V shed 6 bases and J 1 base; nucleotides not matched to a gene: 15. From germline, CDR1 is LNHDA and CDR2 SQIVND (reference sequence). The CDR3 protein is CASSLTGGGTVSNQPQHF. The CDR3 DNA sequence: TGTGCCAGTAGCTTAACCGGAGGAGGGACAGTGAGCAATCAGCCCCAGCATTTT.

The V call is TRBV19, the J call TRBJ2-7, with 11 bases identical to TRBD1. Losses at the gene ends were 6 bases for V and 6 bases for J; bases not matched to a gene: 10. This CDR3 is built from 15 residues. CDR1 and CDR2 (germline): LNHDA, SQIVND (reference sequence). This chain's CDR3 is CASRERTGGSGEQYF. CDR3 coding DNA: TGTGCCAGTAGAGAGAGGACAGGGGGCAGTGGCGAGCAGTACTTC. The full variable domain, with the rest looked up from reference TRBV19 and TRBJ2-7, is DGGITQSPKYLFRKEGQNVTLSCEQNLNHDAMYWYRQDPGQGLRLIYYSQIVNDFQKGDIAEGYSVSREKKESFPLTVTSAQKNPTAFYLCASRERTGGSGEQYFGPGTRLTVT.